This entry concerns a single T cell receptor (beta chain). The antigen remains unidentified. This entry belongs to a study of blood T cell dynamics during melanoma immunotherapy. The V end was cut by 2 bases, the J end by 5 bases, with 12 bases between. This CDR3 has 14 amino acids. Germline V gene data show CDR1 as SGHDN and CDR2 as FVKESK. Whole-study findings and limits: Whether repertoire-driving clones were melanoma-specific could not be determined.

Indicated time point: week 3, after first cycle of checkpoint inhibitor. Prior systemic cancer therapy, immunosuppressant use and other active malignancies excluded patients. Clones were read by immunoSEQ multiplex PCR, and TCRdb kept only the in-frame ones, dropping some. The repertoire holds fewer than 13,000 clones, with around 87% as singletons. Source: blood, taken from a patient treated with checkpoint blockade. This chain links TRBV14 with TRBJ1-2; D call uncertain. The receptor was isolated from a human donor with melanoma. The CDR3 DNA is TGTGCCAGCAGCCAACAATCTATATCATATGGCTACACCTTC. Translated, it gives CASSQQSISYGYTF.